The 30 T cell receptor beta chains presented below share a single source sample, sequenced in a study of T-cell memory formation after mild COVID-19 (dated by TCRdb to about 2021). The library was built by means of 5' RACE. The reads were generated on an Illumina NovaSeq 6000. TCRdb's own reprocessing of the public reads used fastp at Q25 and MiXCR and kept productive beta chains. Duplicate CDR3 protein sequences are folded into a single record with the most common DNA and genes. Present in this sample are under 300,000 distinct CDR3 sequences, roughly 8% of which were seen just once. The ten largest make up about 22% of the sample. Sequencing was performed on PBMCs or a T cell subset sorted from them (not recorded which). The receptor set was obtained from a man between 18 and 35 years old who had mild COVID-19 (a few samples of this study predate the infection). The sample titles of this study are shuffled in the database, so cell type and time point are left out; the donor was told from shared clones.

The sample holds a few counts of this clonotype. The junction differs from germline at one of its ends, possibly a read error. The chain recombines TRBV7-2 with TRBJ1-1; D might be TRBD1 (6 bases). The CDR3 has 14 residues. Germline-derived CDR1 and CDR2 are SGHTA and FQGNSA. CDR3 loop: CASILGQMNTEAFF. For the CDR3, the DNA is TGTGCCAGCATCTTAGGACAGATGAACACTGAAGCTTTCTTT.

The chain uses TRBV20-1 and TRBJ2-1, with no clear D. V was cut by 3 bases and J by 10 bases, with 7 bases left in between. Germline V lookup: CDR1 DFQATT, CDR2 SNEGSKA (reference sequence). CDR3 length: 10 amino acids. CDR3 coding DNA: TGCAGTGCTAGGATTGGGGAGCAGTTCTTC. Amino acid sequence: CSARIGEQFF.

Ten or more counts support this clonotype. This chain joins TRBV5-1 and TRBJ1-2; D gene uncertain. This CDR3 comprises 14 residues. Germline values: CDR1 SGHRS, CDR2 YFSETQ. V gave up 0 bases and J gave up 2 bases, with 8 bases separating them. Written as DNA, the CDR3 is TGCGCCAGCAGCTTGGTACAGTCCAACTATGGCTACACCTTC. Protein product: CASSLVQSNYGYTF.

This clonotype was recorded a few times. The genes are TRBV16 and TRBJ2-7; 8 bases match TRBD1. Per the germline V gene, CDR1 is KGHSY and CDR2 is FQNENV. The CDR3 runs 14 residues. The ends lost 6 bases at V and 3 bases at J; junction bases unmatched: 7. DNA of the CDR3: TGTGCCAGCAGAGGGGCTGGGACAGGCTACGAGCAGTACTTC. Translated: CASRGAGTGYEQYF.

The sample holds a few counts of this clonotype. V is TRBV20-1 and J is TRBJ1-6; D possibly corresponds to TRBD1 (5 bases). V dropped 5 bases and J dropped 0 bases, with 14 bases sitting between them. CDR1 is DFQATT and CDR2 is SNEGSKA in the germline V gene (reference sequence). CDR3 size: 16 residues. The CDR3 DNA reads TGCAGTGCTGGGGACCCCGGCAGCTCCTATAATTCACCCCTCCACTTT. This encodes CSAGDPGSSYNSPLHF.

Ten or more counts support this clonotype. This chain connects TRBV6-5 to TRBJ2-7; no reliable D call. Germline V gene lookup returns CDR1 MNHEY and CDR2 SVGAGI. Trimming took off 4 bases at V and 4 bases at J, with 23 bases between the two ends. CDR3 length: 17 residues. CDR3 coding DNA: TGTGCCAGCAGTTTTGTTAAGGCCGGTAAGAATTCTTACGAGCAGTACGTC. Amino acid sequence: CASSFVKAGKNSYEQYV.

This chain links TRBV11-2 with TRBJ2-3; 11 positions match TRBD1. Germline CDR1 reads SGHAT; CDR2 reads FQNNGV. V lost 5 bases and J lost 4; bases outside the gene matches: 5. This CDR3 has 15 amino acids. The CDR3 sequence: CASSHGQGAADTQYF. For the CDR3, the DNA is TGTGCCAGCAGCCACGGACAGGGGGCGGCAGATACGCAGTATTTT.

This clonotype was counted a few times. This chain joins TRBV20-1 and TRBJ1-2; 7 bases line up with TRBD1. Germline-derived CDR1 and CDR2 are DFQATT and SNEGSKA (reference sequence). The V segment lost 7 bases and the J segment 7 bases; nucleotides outside the gene matches: 9. CDR3 length: 12 residues. CDR3 DNA sequence: TGCAGTGTCAAAAACAGGGGAGGTGGCTACACCTTC. This codes for CSVKNRGGGYTF.

The chain carries TRBV5-5 and TRBJ1-1; a weak D match, TRBD1 (5 bases). The CDR3 runs 14 residues. V lost 4 bases and J lost 4, with 14 bases in between. Germline CDR1 reads SGHKS; CDR2 reads YYEKEE (reference sequence). CDR3 DNA: TGTGCCAGCAGCCGAAGAACGGGGGGCACTGAAGCTTTCTTT. Protein: CASSRRTGGTEAFF.

This clonotype was counted a few times. The rearrangement uses TRBV9 and TRBJ1-2; 7 positions agree with TRBD1. The CDR3 loop spans 14 amino acids. Losses at the gene ends were 3 bases for V and 3 bases for J; bases not matched to a gene: 5. The V gene's germline CDR1 is SGDLS and CDR2 YYNGEE. This CDR3 reads CASSGTGADYGYTF. CDR3 nucleotide sequence: TGTGCCAGCAGCGGCACAGGGGCCGACTATGGCTACACCTTC.

This clonotype was counted between two and nine times. This rearrangement joins TRBV7-9 to TRBJ1-2; perhaps TRBD1 as D (6 bases). This CDR3 is 14 amino acids long. Looked up from germline, CDR1 is SEHNR and CDR2 is FQNEAQ (reference sequence). V gave up 1 base and J gave up 6 bases, with 12 bases separating them. The CDR3 loop is CASSLVSGADGYTF. CDR3 coding DNA: TGTGCCAGCAGCTTAGTATCGGGGGCTGATGGCTACACCTTC. The entire variable domain, with the rest obtained from reference TRBV7-9 and TRBJ1-2, is as follows: DTGVSQNPRHKITKRGQNVTFRCDPISEHNRLYWYRQTLGQGPEFLTYFQNEAQLEKSRLLSDRFSAERPKGSFSTLEIQRTEQGDSAMYLCASSLVSGADGYTFGSGTRLTVV.

The J gene is TRBJ2-7, the V gene TRBV7-2, with TRBD1 matching 7 bases. CDR1 is SGHTA, CDR2 FQGNSA, per germline. V lost 2 bases and J lost 3; bases outside the gene matches: 7. The CDR3 has 15 residues. The CDR3 region is CASSLREQGIYEQYF. The CDR3 nucleotides read TGTGCCAGCAGCTTACGAGAACAGGGGATCTACGAGCAGTACTTC.

J is TRBJ2-5 and V is TRBV29-1, with 7 nucleotides matching TRBD1. Unmatched junction bases numbered 10, after V lost 6 bases and J lost 0 bases. The germline V gene encodes CDR1 SQVTM and CDR2 ANQGSEA. The CDR3 is made up of 15 amino acids. The CDR3 DNA follows: TGCAGCGTCATCCAGGACAGGTACAACCAAGAGACCCAGTACTTC. This sequence encodes CSVIQDRYNQETQYF. Filled out from reference TRBV29-1 and TRBJ2-5, the complete variable domain reads SAVISQKPSRDICQRGTSLTIQCQVDSQVTMMFWYRQQPGQSLTLIATANQGSEATYESGFVIDKFPISRPNLTFSTLTVSNMSPEDSSIYLCSVIQDRYNQETQYFGPGTRLLVL.

CDR3 sequence: CATGDSYSNQPQHF. CDR3 coding DNA: TGTGCCACCGGGGACTCCTATAGCAATCAGCCCCAGCATTTT. The chain carries TRBV24-1 and TRBJ1-5; tentatively, D is TRBD1 (5 bases). Per the germline V gene, CDR1 is KGHDR and CDR2 is SFDVKD. The CDR3 sequence is 14 residues long. V gave up 9 bases and J gave up 0 bases, with 11 bases separating them.

This clonotype has at least ten counts. The chain has TRBV5-1 and TRBJ2-7, with D hard to call. The CDR3 loop spans 13 amino acids. Trimming shortened V by 0 bases and J by 1 base, and 5 bases separated the two germline ends. CDR1 and CDR2 from the germline V gene are SGHRS and YFSETQ. CDR3 loop: CASSLVLSYEQYF. The CDR3 DNA follows: TGCGCCAGCAGCTTGGTCTTGTCCTACGAGCAGTACTTC.

This clonotype was detected many times. The J gene is TRBJ1-1, the V gene TRBV6-5; D not certain. This CDR3 is built from 14 residues. V lost 0 bases and J 5 bases, leaving 10 bases between the germline ends. Germline V gene data show CDR1 as MNHEY and CDR2 as SVGAGI. CDR3 DNA: TGTGCCAGCAGTTACTCCCTGGCTATTACTGAAGCTTTCTTT. This gives the protein CASSYSLAITEAFF.

The chain carries TRBV4-1 and TRBJ2-5; maybe TRBD2 (7 bases). The CDR3 is 17 residues long. CDR1 is MGHRA, CDR2 YSYEKL, per germline. Trimming cost V 1 base and J 0 bases, with 15 bases left between them. The CDR3: CASSQVLGGVDQETQYF. CDR3 nucleotide sequence: TGCGCCAGCAGCCAAGTTCTAGGGGGGGTAGACCAAGAGACCCAGTACTTC.

This clonotype was counted a few times. The chain links TRBV9 to TRBJ2-3, with D possibly being TRBD1 (6 bases). Trimming left V 0 bases short and J 5 bases short, with 10 bases between. Germline lookup yields CDR1 SGDLS and CDR2 YYNGEE. The CDR3 is 14 residues long. The CDR3 loop is CASSVVRGGDTQYF. DNA for the CDR3: TGTGCCAGCAGCGTAGTCAGGGGTGGAGATACGCAGTATTTT.

This clonotype was recorded a few times. The chain has TRBV7-2 and TRBJ2-2; D possibly corresponds to TRBD2 (6 bases). Deletions cut 6 bases from V and 7 bases from J, with 12 bases between. CDR1 SGHTA and CDR2 FQGNSA come from the germline V gene. CDR3 length: 13 residues. For the CDR3, the DNA is TGTGCCAGCAGTACCACCGGGGGCGGGGAGCTGTTTTTT. Protein product: CASSTTGGGELFF.

The chain combines TRBV5-5 with TRBJ2-5, with 8 bases matching TRBD2. CDR3 length equals 16 residues. CDR1 SGHKS and CDR2 YYEKEE come from the germline V gene (reference sequence). The trim removed 4 bases at V and 4 bases at J, leaving 12 bases unmatched. Written as DNA, the CDR3 is TGTGCCAGCAGCCTAGGACTAGCATCAGGGCCAGAGACCCAGTACTTC. This gives the protein CASSLGLASGPETQYF.

In its sample, this clonotype was seen many times. The V and J genes are TRBV3-1 and TRBJ2-1; the D gene is possibly TRBD2 (6 bases). This CDR3 is built from 15 residues. V dropped 3 bases and J dropped 4 bases, with 13 bases sitting between them. Germline lookup yields CDR1 LGHDT and CDR2 YNNKEL (reference sequence). CDR3 loop: CASSQGGEGYNEQFF. The CDR3 bases are TGTGCCAGCAGCCAGGGGGGAGAAGGGTACAATGAGCAGTTCTTC.

This clonotype was counted a few times. The chain uses TRBV4-3 and TRBJ2-5; D tentatively reads TRBD1 or TRBD2 (5 bases each). CDR3 size: 16 residues. V lost 4 bases and J 5 bases, leaving 20 bases between the germline ends. Germline V lookup: CDR1 LGHNA, CDR2 YSLEER. CDR3 sequence reads: CASSPSLGVVVETQYF. Here the CDR3 DNA reads TGCGCCAGCAGCCCCTCCCTGGGGGTGGTGGTTGAGACCCAGTACTTC.

The chain combines TRBV11-3 with TRBJ2-5; 9 bases are shared with TRBD1. V was clipped by 2 bases and J by 5 bases; unmatched bases: 3. CDR3 length: 14 amino acids. Germline V CDR1 and CDR2: SGHNT, YENEEA. The chain's CDR3 is CASSLTGQGETQYF. The CDR3 DNA follows: TGTGCCAGCAGCTTAACGGGACAGGGCGAGACCCAGTACTTC. The variable domain in full, with the rest retrieved from reference TRBV11-3 and TRBJ2-5, is EAGVVQSPRYKIIEKKQPVAFWCNPISGHNTLYWYLQNLGQGPELLIRYENEEAVDDSQLPKDRFSAERLKGVDSTLKIQPAELGDSAVYLCASSLTGQGETQYFGPGTRLLVL.

This clonotype was seen a handful of times. The CDR3 spells CASSGEPRTDTQYF. In DNA, the CDR3 is TGTGCCAGCAGCGGGGAACCTCGCACAGATACGCAGTATTTT. The chain has TRBV9 and TRBJ2-3, with unresolved D. CDR1 is SGDLS and CDR2 is YYNGEE in the germline V gene. V was cut by 3 bases and J by 1 base, with 9 bases left in between. The length of the CDR3 is 14 residues.

The chain recombines TRBV21-1 with TRBJ2-1. TRBV21-1 is marked as a pseudogene. The CDR3 consists of 15 residues. CDR3 DNA: TGTGCCAGCAGCAATTTGCAGGGATTCTACAATGAGCAGTTCTTC. Protein product: CASSNLQGFYNEQFF.

This clonotype appeared many times. V gene TRBV4-3 combines with J gene TRBJ1-4; D unresolved. The CDR3 covers 16 residues. Germline lookup yields CDR1 LGHNA and CDR2 YSLEER. The germline V and J ends were trimmed by 4 bases and 0 bases, with 12 bases remaining between them. The CDR3: CASSRQNPTTNEKLFF. DNA of the CDR3: TGCGCCAGCAGCCGCCAAAACCCAACAACTAATGAAAAACTGTTTTTT.

The table lists this clonotype with a few counts. The chain has TRBV28 and TRBJ2-5; a possible D gene is TRBD2 (6 bases). The CDR3 runs 13 residues. Trimming took off 3 bases at V and 6 bases at J, with 11 bases between the two ends. The germline V gene has CDR1 MDHEN and CDR2 SYDVKM. In DNA form, the CDR3 reads TGTGCCAGCAGTTTGGGGAGGTTGAAGACCCAGTACTTC. Its protein product is CASSLGRLKTQYF.

This clonotype occurred a few times. This chain connects TRBV7-2 to TRBJ1-6, with 7 bases fitting TRBD1. This CDR3 is 16 amino acids long. Germline trimming cut 5 bases from V and 4 bases from J; bases unmatched to any gene: 8. Germline V gives CDR1 SGHTA, CDR2 FQGNSA. CDR3 region: CASSPAGTAYNSPLHF. As DNA, the CDR3 is TGTGCCAGCAGCCCAGCCGGGACAGCTTATAATTCACCCCTCCACTTT.

The CDR3 spells CASSPRLQQFF. CDR3 DNA sequence: TGTGCCAGCAGCCCGAGGCTACAACAGTTCTTC. The V call is TRBV7-9, the J call TRBJ2-1; D remains unclear. This CDR3 region has 11 residues. Trimming cost V 5 bases and J 13 bases, with 12 bases left between them. Per the germline V gene, CDR1 is SEHNR and CDR2 is FQNEAQ (reference sequence).

The V and J genes are TRBV20-1 and TRBJ2-7; D may correspond to TRBD1 or TRBD2 (8 bases each). The CDR3 consists of 15 residues. Between the trimmed V and J ends, which lost 3 bases and 7 bases, there was a span of 22 bases. Germline V lookup: CDR1 DFQATT, CDR2 SNEGSKA (reference sequence). CDR3 in DNA: TGCAGTGCTAGCGGCGGGGGGACAGGAGTGAATGAGCAGTACTTC. Its protein is CSASGGGTGVNEQYF.